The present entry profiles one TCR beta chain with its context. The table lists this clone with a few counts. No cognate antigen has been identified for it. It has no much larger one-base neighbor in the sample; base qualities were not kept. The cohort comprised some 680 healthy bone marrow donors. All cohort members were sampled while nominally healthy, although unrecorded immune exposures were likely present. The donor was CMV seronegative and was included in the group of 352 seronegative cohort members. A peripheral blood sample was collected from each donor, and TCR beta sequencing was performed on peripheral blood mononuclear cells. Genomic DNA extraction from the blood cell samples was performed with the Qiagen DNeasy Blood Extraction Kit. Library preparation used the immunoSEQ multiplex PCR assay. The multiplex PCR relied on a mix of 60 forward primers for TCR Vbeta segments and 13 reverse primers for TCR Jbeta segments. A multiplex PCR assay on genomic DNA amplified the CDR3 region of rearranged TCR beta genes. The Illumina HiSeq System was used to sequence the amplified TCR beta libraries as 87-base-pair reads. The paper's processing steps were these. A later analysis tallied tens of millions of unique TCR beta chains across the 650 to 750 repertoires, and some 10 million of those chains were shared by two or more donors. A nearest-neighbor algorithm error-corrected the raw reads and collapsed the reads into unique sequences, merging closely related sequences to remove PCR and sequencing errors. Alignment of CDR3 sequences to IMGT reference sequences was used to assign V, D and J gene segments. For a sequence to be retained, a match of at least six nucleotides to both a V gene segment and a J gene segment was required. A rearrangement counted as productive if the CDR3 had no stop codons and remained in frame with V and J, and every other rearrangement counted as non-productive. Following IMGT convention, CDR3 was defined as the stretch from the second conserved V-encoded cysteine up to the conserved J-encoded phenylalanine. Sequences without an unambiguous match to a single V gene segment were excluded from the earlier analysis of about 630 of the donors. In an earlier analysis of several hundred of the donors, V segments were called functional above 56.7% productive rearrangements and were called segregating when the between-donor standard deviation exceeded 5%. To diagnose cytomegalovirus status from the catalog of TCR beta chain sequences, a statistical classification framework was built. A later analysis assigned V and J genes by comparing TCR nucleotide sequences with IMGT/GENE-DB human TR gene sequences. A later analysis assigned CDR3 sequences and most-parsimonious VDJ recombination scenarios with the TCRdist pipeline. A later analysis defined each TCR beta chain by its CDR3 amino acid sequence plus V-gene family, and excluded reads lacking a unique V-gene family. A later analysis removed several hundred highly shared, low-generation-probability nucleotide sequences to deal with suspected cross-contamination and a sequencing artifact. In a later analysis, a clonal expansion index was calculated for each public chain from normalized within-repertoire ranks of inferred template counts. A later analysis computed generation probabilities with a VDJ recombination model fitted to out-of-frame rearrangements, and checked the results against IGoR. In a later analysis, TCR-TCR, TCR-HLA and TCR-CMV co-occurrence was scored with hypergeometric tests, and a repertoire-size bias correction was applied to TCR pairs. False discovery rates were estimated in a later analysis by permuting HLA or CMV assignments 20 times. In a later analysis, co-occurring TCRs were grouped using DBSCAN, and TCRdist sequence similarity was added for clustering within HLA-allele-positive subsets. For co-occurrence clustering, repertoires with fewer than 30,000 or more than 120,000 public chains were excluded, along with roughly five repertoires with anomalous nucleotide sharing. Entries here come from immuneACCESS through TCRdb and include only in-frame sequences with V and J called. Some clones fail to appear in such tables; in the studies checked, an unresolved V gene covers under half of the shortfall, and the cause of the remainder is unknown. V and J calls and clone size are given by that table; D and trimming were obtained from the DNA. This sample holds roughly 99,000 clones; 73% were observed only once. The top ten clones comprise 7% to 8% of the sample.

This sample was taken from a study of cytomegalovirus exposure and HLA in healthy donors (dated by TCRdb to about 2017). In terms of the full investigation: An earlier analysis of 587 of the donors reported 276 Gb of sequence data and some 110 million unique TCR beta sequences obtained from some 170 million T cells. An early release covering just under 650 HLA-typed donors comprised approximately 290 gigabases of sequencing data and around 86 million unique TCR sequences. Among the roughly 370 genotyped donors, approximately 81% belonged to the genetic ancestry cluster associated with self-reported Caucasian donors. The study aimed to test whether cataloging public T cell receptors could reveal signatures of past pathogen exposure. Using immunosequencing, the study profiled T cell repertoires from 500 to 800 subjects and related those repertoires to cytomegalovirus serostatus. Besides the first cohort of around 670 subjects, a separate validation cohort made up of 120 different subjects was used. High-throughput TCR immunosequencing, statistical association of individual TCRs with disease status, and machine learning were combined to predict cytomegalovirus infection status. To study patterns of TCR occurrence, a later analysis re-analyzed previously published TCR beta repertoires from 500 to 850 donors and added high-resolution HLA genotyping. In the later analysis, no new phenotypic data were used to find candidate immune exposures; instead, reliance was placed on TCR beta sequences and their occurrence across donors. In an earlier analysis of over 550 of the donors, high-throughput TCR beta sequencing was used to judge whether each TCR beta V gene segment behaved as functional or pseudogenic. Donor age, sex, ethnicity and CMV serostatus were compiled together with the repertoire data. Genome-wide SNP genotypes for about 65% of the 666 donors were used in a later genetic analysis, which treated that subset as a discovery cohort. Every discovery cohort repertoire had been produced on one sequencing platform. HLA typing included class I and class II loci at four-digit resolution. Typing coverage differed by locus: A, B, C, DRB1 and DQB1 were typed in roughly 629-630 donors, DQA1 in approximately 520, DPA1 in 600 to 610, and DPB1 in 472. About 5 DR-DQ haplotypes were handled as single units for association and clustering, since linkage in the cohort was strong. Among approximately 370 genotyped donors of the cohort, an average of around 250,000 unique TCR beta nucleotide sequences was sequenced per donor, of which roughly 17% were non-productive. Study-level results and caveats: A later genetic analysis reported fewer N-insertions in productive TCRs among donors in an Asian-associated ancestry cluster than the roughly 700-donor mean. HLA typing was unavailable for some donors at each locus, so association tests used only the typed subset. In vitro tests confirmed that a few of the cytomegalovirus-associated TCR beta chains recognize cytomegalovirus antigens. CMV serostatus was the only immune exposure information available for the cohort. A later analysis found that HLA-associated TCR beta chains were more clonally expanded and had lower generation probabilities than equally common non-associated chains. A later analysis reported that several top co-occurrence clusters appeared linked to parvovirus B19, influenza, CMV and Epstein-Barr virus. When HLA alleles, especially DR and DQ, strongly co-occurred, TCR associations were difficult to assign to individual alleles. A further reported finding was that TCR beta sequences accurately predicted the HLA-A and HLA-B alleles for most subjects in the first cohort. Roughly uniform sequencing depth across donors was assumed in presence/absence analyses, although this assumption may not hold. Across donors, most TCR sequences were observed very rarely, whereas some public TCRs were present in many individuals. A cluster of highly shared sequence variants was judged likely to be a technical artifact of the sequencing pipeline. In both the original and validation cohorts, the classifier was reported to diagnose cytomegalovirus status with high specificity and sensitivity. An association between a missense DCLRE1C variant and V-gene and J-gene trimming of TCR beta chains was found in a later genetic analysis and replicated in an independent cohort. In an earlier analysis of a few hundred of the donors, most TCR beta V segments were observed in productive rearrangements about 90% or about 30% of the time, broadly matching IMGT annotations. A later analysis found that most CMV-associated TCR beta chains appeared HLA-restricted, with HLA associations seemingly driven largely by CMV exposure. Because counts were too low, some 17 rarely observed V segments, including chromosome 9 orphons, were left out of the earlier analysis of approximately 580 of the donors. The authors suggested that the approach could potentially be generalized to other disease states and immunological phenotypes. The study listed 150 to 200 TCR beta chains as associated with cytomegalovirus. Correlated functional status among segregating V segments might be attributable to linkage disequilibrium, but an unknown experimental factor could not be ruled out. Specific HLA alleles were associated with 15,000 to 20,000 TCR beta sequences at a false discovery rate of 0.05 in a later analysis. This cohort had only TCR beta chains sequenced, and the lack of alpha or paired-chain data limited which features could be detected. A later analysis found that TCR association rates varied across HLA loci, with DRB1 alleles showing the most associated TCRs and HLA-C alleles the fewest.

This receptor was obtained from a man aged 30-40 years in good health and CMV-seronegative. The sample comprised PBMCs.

The CDR3 region: CASSAGQGPDTQYF. The DNA sequence follows: TGTGCCAGCAGCGCTGGACAGGGCCCAGATACGCAGTATTTT. The chain employs TRBV9 and TRBJ2-3; 8 bases in the junction line up with TRBD1. From the germline V gene, CDR1 is SGDLS and CDR2 is YYNGEE. The CDR3 runs 14 amino acids, cysteine and phenylalanine included. Of all the DNA, just the CDR3 is kept, 42 bases in frame from base 1. Compared with germline, V lacks 3 bases and J lacks 4 bases; bases without a gene match: 4.